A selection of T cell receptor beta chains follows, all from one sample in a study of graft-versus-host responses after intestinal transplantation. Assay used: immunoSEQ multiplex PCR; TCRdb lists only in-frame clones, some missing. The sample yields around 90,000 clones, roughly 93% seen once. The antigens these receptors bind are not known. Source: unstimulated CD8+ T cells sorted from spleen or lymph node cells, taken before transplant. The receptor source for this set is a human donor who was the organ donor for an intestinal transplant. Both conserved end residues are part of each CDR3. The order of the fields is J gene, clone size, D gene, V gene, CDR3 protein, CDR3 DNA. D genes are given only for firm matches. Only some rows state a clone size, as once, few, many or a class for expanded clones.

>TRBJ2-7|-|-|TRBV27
CTSSPHTFYEQYF
TGTACCAGCAGTCCCCACACGTTCTACGAGCAGTACTTC
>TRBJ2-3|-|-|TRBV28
CASSVVGANTDTQYF
TGTGCCAGCAGCGTTGTTGGGGCGAACACAGATACGCAGTATTTT
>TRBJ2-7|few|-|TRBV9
CASSVGDTNYEQYF
TGTGCCAGCAGCGTTGGGGACACCAACTACGAGCAGTACTTC
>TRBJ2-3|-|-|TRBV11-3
CASSLDFISTDTQYF
TGTGCCAGCAGCTTAGATTTTATTAGCACAGATACGCAGTATTTT
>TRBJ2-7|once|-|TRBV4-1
CASSQGGSYEQYF
TGCGCCAGCAGCCAAGGAGGCAGCTACGAGCAGTACTTC
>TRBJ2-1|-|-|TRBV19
CASSLQGNEQFF
TGTGCCAGTAGTTTACAGGGCAATGAGCAGTTCTTC
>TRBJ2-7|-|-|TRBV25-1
CASSYLGAYEQYF
TGTGCCAGCTCCTATCTTGGGGCCTACGAACAGTACTTC
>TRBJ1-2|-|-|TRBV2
CAGRESGDYGYTF
TGTGCCGGGAGGGAGAGTGGTGACTATGGCTACACCTTC
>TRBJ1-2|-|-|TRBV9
CASSVGGGTNGYTF
TGTGCCAGCAGCGTAGGGGGGGGGACAAATGGCTACACCTTC
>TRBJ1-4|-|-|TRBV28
CARRLQYRGIATNEKLFF
TGTGCCAGGAGATTACAGTATCGGGGAATTGCAACTAATGAAAAACTGTTTTTT
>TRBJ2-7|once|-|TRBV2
CASMTDSYLIDEQYF
TGTGCCAGCATGACGGACAGTTATCTTATTGACGAGCAGTACTTC
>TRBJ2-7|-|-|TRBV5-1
CASSPAGSSYEQYF
TGCGCCAGCAGCCCTGCGGGCAGTTCCTACGAGCAGTACTTC
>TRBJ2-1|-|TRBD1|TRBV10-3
CAIRDRAEGNEQFF
TGTGCCATCAGGGACAGGGCGGAAGGCAATGAGCAGTTCTTC
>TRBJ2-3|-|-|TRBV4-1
CASTNLRTDTQYF
TGCGCCAGCACCAATCTACGCACAGATACGCAGTATTTT
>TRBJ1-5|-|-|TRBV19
CASSIAAQPQHF
TGTGCCAGTAGTATAGCAGCGCAGCCCCAGCATTTT
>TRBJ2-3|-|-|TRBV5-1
CASSLAGWPQYF
TGCGCCAGCAGCTTGGCCGGGTGGCCGCAGTATTTT
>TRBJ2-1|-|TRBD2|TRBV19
CASSKGLAGVDEQFF
TGTGCCAGTAGTAAAGGACTAGCGGGAGTTGATGAGCAGTTCTTC
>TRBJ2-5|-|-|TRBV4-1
CASSQEEGPFGTQYF
TGCGCCAGCAGCCAAGAGGAGGGACCGTTCGGGACCCAGTACTTC
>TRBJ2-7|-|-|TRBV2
CASRWGVSYEQYF
TGTGCCAGCCGTTGGGGCGTTTCCTACGAGCAGTACTTC
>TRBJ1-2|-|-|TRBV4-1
CASSPAEGWGYTF
TGCGCCAGCAGCCCAGCCGAGGGCTGGGGCTACACCTTC
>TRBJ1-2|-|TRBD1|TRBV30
CAWRGRGPGYGYTF
TGTGCCTGGAGAGGCAGGGGGCCTGGCTATGGCTACACCTTC
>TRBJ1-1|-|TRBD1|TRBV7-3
CASSLGTGMNTEAFF
TGTGCCAGCAGCCTGGGGACAGGCATGAACACTGAAGCTTTCTTT
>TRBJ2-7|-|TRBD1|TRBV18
CASSPRRTGGAVYEQYF
TGTGCCAGCTCACCCCGAAGAACAGGGGGCGCCGTCTACGAGCAGTACTTC